This paragraph reports one TCR beta chain. The data are from a study of T cell responses to AZD1222 COVID-19 vaccine. Germline V gene lookup returns CDR1 MNHGY and CDR2 SAAAGT. This CDR3 is built from 15 residues. With 8 bases clipped from V and 2 bases from J, the junction kept 10 bases outside the gene matches. Profiled with immunoSEQ multiplex PCR; TCRdb holds only in-frame clones, not every one. The repertoire holds 150,000 to 200,000 clones, with around 86% as singletons. The sequences come from peripheral blood, collected on day 0 of MenACWY control vaccination. This TCR derives from an adult in good health. The chain links TRBV6-8 to TRBJ2-7, with 9 bases that match TRBD1. The DNA for the CDR3 is TGTGCCAGCCAAACCCGGGACAGGGAAACCTACGAGCAGTACTTC. It codes for CASQTRDRETYEQYF.